The 25 T cell receptor beta chains below were found in one sample sequenced in a study of T cell responses to AZD1222 COVID-19 vaccine. Sequencing used immunoSEQ multiplex PCR; TCRdb keeps in-frame clones, though not all of them. Of around 200,000 clones listed, approximately 93% are singletons. The sequences come from peripheral blood, collected on day 0 of AZD1222 vaccination. Receptor source: an adult in good health.

This clone appeared a single time. The CDR3 DNA reads as TGTGCCATCAGAGGGACTAACGAGAAAGGGGGAGCTGAAGCTTTCTTT. Translating it yields CAIRGTNEKGGAEAFF. V gene TRBV10-3 combines with J gene TRBJ1-1; weak D call: TRBD1 (6 bases). V gave up 6 bases and J gave up 6 bases, with 23 bases separating them. CDR1 and CDR2 (germline): ENHRY, SYGVKD. The length of the CDR3 is 16 residues.

The chain is built from TRBV6-5 and TRBJ1-5; 8 bases line up with TRBD1. In germline, CDR1 is MNHEY, CDR2 SVGAGI. The CDR3 spans 13 residues. J lost 7 bases, V lost 8 bases, and 7 bases had no gene match. The CDR3 DNA reads as TGTGCCAGCGACAGGACAGGGCCACAGCCCCAGCATTTT. Protein sequence: CASDRTGPQPQHF.

The chain combines TRBV21-1 with TRBJ1-1. TRBV21-1 is assigned pseudogene status. The length of the CDR3 is 16 residues. CDR3 in amino acids: CASIGPGGDENTEAFF. DNA for the CDR3: TGTGCCAGCATCGGCCCCGGGGGGGACGAGAACACTGAAGCTTTCTTT.

This clone has only one observation. The V call is TRBV11-2, the J call TRBJ1-1, with a weak D call TRBD1 (6 bases). Germline CDR1 SGHAT, CDR2 FQNNGV. Trimming removed 5 bases from V and 2 bases from J, with 15 bases in between. The CDR3 spans 15 residues. The CDR3 nucleotides are TGTGCCAGCAGCCTTATCCGGGACACCAACACTGAAGCTTTCTTT. Amino acid sequence: CASSLIRDTNTEAFF.

The CDR3 loop reads CASTSQTGATYEQYF. CDR3 DNA: TGTGCCAGCACCTCACAGACCGGGGCGACCTACGAGCAGTACTTC. The chain carries TRBV14 and TRBJ2-7; D may match TRBD1 or TRBD2 (5 bases each). The CDR3 contains 15 residues. V lost 7 bases, J lost 2 bases, and 18 bases lay in between. Germline-derived CDR1 and CDR2 are SGHDN and FVKESK. The full variable domain, completed using reference TRBV14 and TRBJ2-7, is EAGVTQFPSHSVIEKGQTVTLRCDPISGHDNLYWYRRVMGKEIKFLLHFVKESKQDESGMPNNRFLAERTGGTYSTLKVQPAELEDSGVYFCASTSQTGATYEQYFGPGTRLTVT.

The CDR3 spells CASRGQFRGPQHF. The CDR3 DNA reads TGCGCCAGCAGGGGACAGTTTCGTGGGCCCCAGCATTTT. The chain combines TRBV10-2 with TRBJ1-5, with 7 nucleotides matching TRBD1. The CDR3 loop spans 13 amino acids. The V segment lost 6 bases and the J segment 9 bases; nucleotides outside the gene matches: 8. CDR1 and CDR2 (germline): WSHSY, SAAADI.

The chain carries TRBV5-1 and TRBJ1-2; D unresolved. Per the germline V gene, CDR1 is SGHRS and CDR2 is YFSETQ. CDR3 length equals 14 residues. V was trimmed by 0 bases and J by 2 bases, leaving 8 bases between them. The CDR3 region is CASSLAQANYGYTF. As DNA, the CDR3 is TGCGCCAGCAGCTTGGCGCAGGCCAACTATGGCTACACCTTC.

The rearrangement links TRBV10-3 to TRBJ2-1; 10 nucleotides match TRBD2. This CDR3 contains 17 residues. The germline V gene has CDR1 ENHRY and CDR2 SYGVKD. V shed 4 bases and J 5 bases; nucleotides not matched to a gene: 11. The CDR3 sequence is CAISGASGSGSHNEQFF. The CDR3 coding sequence is TGTGCCATCAGTGGGGCTAGCGGGAGTGGGTCCCACAATGAGCAGTTCTTC.

The chain is built from TRBV5-4 and TRBJ1-1; maybe TRBD1 (6 bases). The CDR3 sequence is 13 residues long. The germline V gene has CDR1 SGHNT and CDR2 YYREEE (reference sequence). Trimming stripped 0 bases from V and 7 bases from J, with 10 bases between. CDR3 residues: CASSLAGGFEAFF. In DNA, the CDR3 is TGTGCCAGCAGCTTGGCGGGGGGCTTTGAAGCTTTCTTT.

The chain combines TRBV18 with TRBJ2-2; no clear D gene. The CDR3 is made up of 14 amino acids. Germline-derived CDR1 and CDR2 are KGHSH and LQKENI. Trimming shortened V by 8 bases and J by 4 bases, and 14 bases separated the two germline ends. The CDR3 here is CASTYTEVTGELFF. The CDR3 coding sequence is TGTGCCAGCACATATACCGAGGTCACCGGGGAGCTGTTTTTT.

The chain employs TRBV7-8 and TRBJ1-1; D unclear. Germline values: CDR1 SGHVS, CDR2 FQNEAQ. V lost 4 bases to trimming and J lost 0 bases, with 12 bases between them. The CDR3 loop spans 15 amino acids. The CDR3 region has the DNA TGTGCCAGCAGCTCCCCCCGCAGCCTGAACACTGAAGCTTTCTTT. Residues: CASSSPRSLNTEAFF.

This chain links TRBV27 with TRBJ1-1, with 7 bases matching TRBD1. The CDR3 consists of 15 residues. Trimming cost V 5 bases and J 1 base; bases outside gene matches: 7. Germline lookup yields CDR1 MNHEY and CDR2 SMNVEV (reference sequence). CDR3 in amino acids: CASSTRTGRNTEAFF. DNA of the CDR3: TGTGCCAGCAGTACGCGGACAGGAAGGAACACTGAAGCTTTCTTT.

The rearrangement links TRBV4-1 to TRBJ1-2; D gene unclear. Germline CDR1 reads MGHRA; CDR2 reads YSYEKL. The CDR3 consists of 14 residues. Trimming pared 1 base from V and 8 bases from J, leaving 14 bases between. The CDR3 bases are TGCGCCAGCAGCCAAGGGACCACAACAATGGGCTACACCTTC. It yields the protein CASSQGTTTMGYTF.

The chain recombines TRBV5-1 with TRBJ2-1; D unresolved. V gave up 4 bases and J gave up 0 bases, with 11 bases separating them. Germline V CDR1 and CDR2: SGHRS, YFSETQ. The CDR3 runs to 15 residues. CDR3 DNA sequence: TGCGCCAGCAGCCTCACCATACGCTCCTACAATGAGCAGTTCTTC. Translated: CASSLTIRSYNEQFF.

The V gene is TRBV13, the J gene TRBJ2-7, with D hard to call. This CDR3 is built from 14 residues. The V and J ends lost 2 bases and 0 bases respectively, with 8 bases between them. In germline, CDR1 is PRHDT, CDR2 FYEKMQ (reference sequence). The chain's CDR3 is CASSLSGPSYEQYF. CDR3 coding DNA: TGTGCCAGCAGCTTATCCGGGCCCTCCTACGAGCAGTACTTC. The full variable domain, in which reference TRBV13 and TRBJ2-7 provide the parts outside the CDR3, is AAGVIQSPRHLIKEKRETATLKCYPIPRHDTVYWYQQGPGQDPQFLISFYEKMQSDKGSIPDRFSAQQFSDYHSELNMSSLELGDSALYFCASSLSGPSYEQYFGPGTRLTVT.

The chain combines TRBV27 with TRBJ1-1, with D hard to call. Germline CDR1 is MNHEY and CDR2 is SMNVEV (reference sequence). Trimming pared 2 bases from V and 4 bases from J, leaving 8 bases between. This CDR3 has 13 amino acids. In DNA, the CDR3 is TGTGCCAGCAGTTTAATCGGCTTCACTGAAGCTTTCTTT. This sequence encodes CASSLIGFTEAFF.

This chain connects TRBV30 to TRBJ1-3; D gene ambiguous. The CDR3 consists of 13 residues. Per germline, CDR1 GTSNPN and CDR2 SVGIG (reference sequence). Between the trimmed V and J ends, which lost 0 bases and 3 bases, there was a span of 6 bases. The CDR3 reads CAWSVLYGNTIYF. The DNA of the CDR3 is TGTGCCTGGAGTGTATTGTATGGAAACACCATATATTTT.

This chain connects TRBV9 to TRBJ2-1; 9 positions agree with TRBD2. The CDR3 contains 16 residues. Germline CDR1 is SGDLS and CDR2 is YYNGEE. The trim removed 0 bases at V and 7 bases at J, leaving 8 bases unmatched. As DNA, the CDR3 is TGTGCCAGCAGCGTAGAAGCGGGGGGTCTTAAAAATGAGCAGTTCTTC. This encodes CASSVEAGGLKNEQFF.

This clone was observed a single time. Additional DNA sequences in this sample encode the identical CDR3. The chain uses TRBV11-2 and TRBJ1-1; D perhaps matches TRBD1 (5 bases). Trimming stripped 2 bases from V and 3 bases from J, with 7 bases between. The CDR3 has 13 residues. Germline V gene lookup returns CDR1 SGHAT and CDR2 FQNNGV. The CDR3 protein is CASSLQGDTEAFF. The CDR3 DNA is TGTGCCAGCAGCTTACAAGGGGACACTGAAGCTTTCTTT.

The chain is built from TRBV6-5 and TRBJ1-1; no clear D. Germline-derived CDR1 and CDR2 are MNHEY and SVGAGI. This CDR3 spans 15 amino acids. V lost 0 bases to trimming and J lost 3 bases, with 11 bases between them. The CDR3 region is CASSYSTGWYTEAFF. Here the CDR3 DNA reads TGTGCCAGCAGTTACTCCACGGGATGGTACACTGAAGCTTTCTTT.

CDR3 region: CASSANPGLSKETQYF. CDR3 sequence (DNA): TGTGCCAGTAGTGCAAACCCGGGCCTTTCTAAAGAGACCCAGTACTTC. This chain joins TRBV19 and TRBJ2-5; D call uncertain. Germline V gene sequence: CDR1 LNHDA, CDR2 SQIVND (reference sequence). The CDR3 runs to 16 residues. Trimming removed 5 bases at V and 3 bases at J, with 19 bases between.

J is TRBJ2-1 and V is TRBV24-1; D is ambiguous. Trimming took off 0 bases at V and 8 bases at J, with 10 bases between the two ends. This CDR3 is built from 14 residues. The germline gives CDR1 KGHDR, CDR2 SFDVKD. CDR3 nucleotides: TGTGCCACCAGTGATTTGGGTCCCCCTTATGAGCAGTTCTTC. Protein sequence: CATSDLGPPYEQFF.

A single count supports this clone. The chain couples TRBV28 to TRBJ1-2; 9 positions agree with TRBD1. The CDR3 sequence is 14 residues long. CDR1 MDHEN and CDR2 SYDVKM come from the germline V gene. The V and J ends lost 2 bases and 6 bases, in that order; junction bases with no gene match: 4. DNA for the CDR3: TGTGCCAGCAGTTTAGGGGACAGGGTTGATGGCTACACCTTC. It yields the protein CASSLGDRVDGYTF.

The chain carries TRBV6-5 and TRBJ2-1, with no clear D. The V end lost 0 bases, the J end lost 2 bases, and 5 bases lay between the germline ends. In germline, CDR1 is MNHEY, CDR2 SVGAGI. The CDR3 consists of 14 residues. The CDR3 coding sequence is TGTGCCAGCAGTTACTCCCCTGCCTACAATGAGCAGTTCTTC. As protein: CASSYSPAYNEQFF.

The V call is TRBV5-1, the J call TRBJ1-1; D unresolved. Per germline, CDR1 SGHRS and CDR2 YFSETQ. CDR3 length: 15 residues. V gave up 0 bases and J gave up 3 bases, with 12 bases separating them. This CDR3 reads CASSLVGNLDTEAFF. Written as DNA, the CDR3 is TGCGCCAGCAGCTTGGTAGGGAATCTCGACACTGAAGCTTTCTTT.